The T cell receptor (beta chain) under discussion was sequenced for a study of cytomegalovirus exposure and HLA in healthy donors. The overall study: The roughly 100 million unique TCR beta sequences, from about 170 million T cells, were found by an earlier analysis. Notes on the study in general: Sequencing likely generated an artifact that appeared as a cluster of highly shared sequence variants. TCR beta chain V- and J-gene trimming was linked, in a later analysis, to a missense variant in DCLRE1C. 87-base-pair reads could not separate some V segments, including TRBV6-2 and TRBV6-3.

As to this clone: Its target is not known.

The study ran its PCR with 60 Vbeta and 13 Jbeta primers. Method: immunoSEQ multiplex PCR; TCRdb's copy keeps in-frame clones and lacks some. The repertoire holds more than 95,000 clones, with less than 80% as singletons. J lost 4 bases, V lost 4 bases, and 1 base had no gene match. CDR1 SGHTA and CDR2 FQGNSA come from the germline V gene. CDR3 length: 15 amino acids. This sequence was found in a man aged 25 to 45 in good health and CMV-seronegative. This chain links TRBV7-2 with TRBJ2-1; 13 nucleotides match TRBD2. The specimen was PBMCs. This CDR3 is CASSSGLAGYNEQFF. CDR3 nucleotide sequence: TGTGCCAGCAGCTCGGGACTAGCGGGGTACAATGAGCAGTTCTTC.